Below, 23 T cell receptor beta chains from the same sample are listed, as sequenced in a study of T-cell memory formation after mild COVID-19. TCRdb itself ran the 5' RACE reads through MiXCR, one entry per CDR3 protein. The sample contains approximately 170,000 distinct CDR3 sequences, 10% to 15% of which appear only once. Sequencing was carried out using PBMCs or a T cell subset sorted from them (not recorded which). The receptor set was obtained from a man aged 18 to 29 who had mild COVID-19 (a few samples of this study predate the infection). Cell type and time point are not known.

V usage is TRBV5-6 and J usage is TRBJ1-1; tentative D call: TRBD1 (5 bases). The CDR3 consists of 13 residues. Germline lookup yields CDR1 SGHDT and CDR2 YYEEEE. The V end was cut by 2 bases, the J end by 2 bases, with 7 bases between. DNA of the CDR3: TGTGCCAGCAGCTTTCGGGACAACACTGAAGCTTTCTTT. Translated, it gives CASSFRDNTEAFF. Full variable domain (outside the CDR3, taken from reference TRBV5-6 and TRBJ1-1): DAGVTQSPTHLIKTRGQQVTLRCSPKSGHDTVSWYQQALGQGPQFIFQYYEEEERQRGNFPDRFSGHQFPNYSSELNVNALLLGDSALYLCASSFRDNTEAFFGQGTRLTVV.

This clonotype was seen a single time. The chain joins TRBV18 to TRBJ2-3; D perhaps matches TRBD1 (6 bases). The CDR3 is 14 residues long. Germline V gene data show CDR1 as KGHSH and CDR2 as LQKENI. The V end was cut by 1 base, the J end by 5 bases, with 10 bases between. In DNA, the CDR3 is TGTGCCAGCTCACCACTTACAGGGCGAGATACGCAGTATTTT. Translating gives CASSPLTGRDTQYF.

A few counts support this clonotype. The chain is built from TRBV6-5 and TRBJ1-5, with D hard to call. V gave up 4 bases and J gave up 2 bases, with 9 bases separating them. Looked up from germline, CDR1 is MNHEY and CDR2 is SVGAGI. The CDR3 is 14 amino acids. DNA of the CDR3: TGTGCCAGCAGTTCCGGGAGCGGCAATCAGCCCCAGCATTTT. Residues: CASSSGSGNQPQHF.

V usage is TRBV7-9 and J usage is TRBJ2-3, with TRBD2 matching over 11 bases. This CDR3 has 16 amino acids. The germline V gene has CDR1 SEHNR and CDR2 FQNEAQ (reference sequence). Losses at the gene ends were 0 bases for V and 4 bases for J; bases not matched to a gene: 3. Here the CDR3 DNA reads TGTGCCAGCAGCTTAGCGCTAGCGGGGGGCCCAGATACGCAGTATTTT. It translates to CASSLALAGGPDTQYF.

The V call is TRBV18, the J call TRBJ2-5, with a possible D match to TRBD2 (6 bases). The CDR3 runs to 15 residues. Trimming removed 4 bases from V and 3 bases from J, with 15 bases in between. In germline, CDR1 is KGHSH, CDR2 LQKENI. Here the CDR3 DNA reads TGTGCCAGCTCACGACCGGGAGCTGAGAAAGAGACCCAGTACTTC. It yields the protein CASSRPGAEKETQYF.

This clonotype was found many times. The chain's CDR3 is CASSEQGGTEAFF. The CDR3 region has the DNA TGTGCCAGCAGTGAACAGGGAGGCACTGAAGCTTTCTTT. The V and J genes are TRBV6-4 and TRBJ1-1, with D possibly TRBD1 on 6 matching bases. There are 13 residues in the CDR3. The V gene lost 3 bases and the J gene lost 4 bases, with 9 bases spanning the gap. CDR1 is MRHNA, CDR2 SNTAGT, per germline.

This sequence joins TRBV5-1 and TRBJ1-1; TRBD1 aligns across 7 bases. V lost 4 bases, J lost 3 bases, and 3 bases stayed unmatched. Germline V gene data show CDR1 as SGHRS and CDR2 as YFSETQ. This CDR3 contains 13 residues. CDR3 DNA: TGCGCCAGCAGCCGGGACAGCTACACTGAAGCTTTCTTT. Translation gives CASSRDSYTEAFF.

A few counts support this clonotype. The chain has TRBV28 and TRBJ2-7; D is possibly TRBD1 (6 bases). The CDR3 loop spans 16 amino acids. Germline CDR1 reads MDHEN; CDR2 reads SYDVKM. Trimming cost V 3 bases and J 5 bases, with 20 bases left between them. CDR3 sequence: CASSLQPHSRGNEQYV. CDR3 DNA: TGTGCCAGCAGTTTGCAGCCCCACAGCAGGGGCAACGAGCAGTACGTC.

This clonotype was counted between two and nine times. The V gene is TRBV5-1, the J gene TRBJ2-3; D is undetermined. The CDR3 extends over 15 amino acids. Looked up from germline, CDR1 is SGHRS and CDR2 is YFSETQ. With 0 bases removed from V and 1 base from J, the gap between germline ends came to 9 bases. CDR3 region: CASSLVARGTDTQYF. The CDR3, as DNA: TGCGCCAGCAGCTTGGTTGCAAGGGGCACAGATACGCAGTATTTT.

In this sample, this clonotype turned up a few times. The V and J genes are TRBV7-2 and TRBJ1-2; D perhaps matches TRBD1 (5 bases). This CDR3 is 15 amino acids long. V was cut by 5 bases and J by 4 bases, with 17 bases left in between. Germline V gives CDR1 SGHTA, CDR2 FQGNSA. The CDR3 DNA follows: TGTGCCAGCAGCCACGTCCTATGGGGCGGCTATGGCTACACCTTC. Encoded protein: CASSHVLWGGYGYTF.

This clonotype was detected only a few times. The rearrangement links TRBV12-3 or TRBV12-4 to TRBJ2-1; TRBD1 is a possible D gene (6 bases). Trimming shortened V by 5 bases and J by 3 bases, and 17 bases separated the two germline ends. This CDR3 has 16 amino acids. The CDR3 DNA reads as TGTGCCAGCAGTCCTCCCGGGACAAGATTCTACAATGAGCAGTTCTTC. This sequence encodes CASSPPGTRFYNEQFF.

This clonotype has just a few counts. V usage is TRBV12-3 or TRBV12-4 and J usage is TRBJ2-7; D is perhaps TRBD2 (5 bases). The CDR3 contains 12 residues. The V end was cut by 8 bases, the J end by 6 bases, with 14 bases between. The CDR3 region has the DNA TGTGCCAGCGGAACTAGATTCGTCGAGCAGTACGTC. The encoded protein is CASGTRFVEQYV.

CDR3 nucleotide sequence: TGTGCCAGCAGCGTTGAATCTAGGGGCGGGAACACTGAAGCTTTCTTT. Amino acids: CASSVESRGGNTEAFF. The V and J genes are TRBV9 and TRBJ1-1; a weak D match, TRBD1 (5 bases). The CDR3 runs 16 residues. V gave up 2 bases and J gave up 1 base, with 15 bases separating them. Germline V gene data show CDR1 as SGDLS and CDR2 as YYNGEE.

This chain connects TRBV7-2 to TRBJ2-3, with D perhaps TRBD1 (5 bases). CDR3 size: 13 residues. V lost 3 bases, J lost 4 bases, and 8 bases lay in between. Germline assignment: CDR1 SGHTA and CDR2 FQGNSA. As DNA, the CDR3 is TGTGCCAGCAGCTTCAGGGAAGCAGATACGCAGTATTTT. Residues: CASSFREADTQYF.

The V gene is TRBV4-3, the J gene TRBJ2-6; possibly TRBD1 or TRBD2 for D (5 bases each). The CDR3 extends over 13 amino acids. CDR1 LGHNA and CDR2 YSLEER come from the germline V gene. The V gene lost 5 bases and the J gene lost 13 bases, with 15 bases spanning the gap. The CDR3 region is CASSLAGTWVLTF. The CDR3 nucleotides are TGCGCCAGCAGCTTGGCAGGGACGTGGGTCCTGACTTTC.

This chain connects TRBV5-1 to TRBJ2-3; no reliable D call. CDR3 length: 14 amino acids. Germline V lookup: CDR1 SGHRS, CDR2 YFSETQ. Trimming shortened V by 1 base and J by 6 bases, and 12 bases separated the two germline ends. CDR3 sequence: CASSLNQIPDTQYF. CDR3 coding DNA: TGCGCCAGCAGCTTGAACCAGATACCGGATACGCAGTATTTT.

A few counts support this clonotype. The chain employs TRBV4-3 and TRBJ2-3; D gene unclear. Trimming took 0 bases from V and 1 from J, leaving 8 bases between them. The CDR3 covers 15 residues. Germline V CDR1 and CDR2: LGHNA, YSLEER. This chain's CDR3 is CASSQDYTGTDTQYF. The CDR3 DNA is TGCGCCAGCAGCCAAGATTACACCGGCACAGATACGCAGTATTTT.

The DNA of the CDR3 is TGCAGTGCTAGAGAGGGAGTGGGCGGGGAACCTGAAGCTTTCTTT. Amino acids: CSAREGVGGEPEAFF. This rearrangement joins TRBV20-1 to TRBJ1-1; D is uncertain. The CDR3 has 15 amino acids. From germline, CDR1 is DFQATT and CDR2 SNEGSKA (reference sequence). The germline V and J ends were trimmed by 0 bases and 6 bases, with 17 bases remaining between them.

The sample holds a few counts of this clonotype. This sequence joins TRBV6-2 or TRBV6-3 and TRBJ2-3, with 9 bases identical to TRBD1. The junction had 10 bases not matched to a gene; V was cut back by 6 bases and J by 6 bases. Germline CDR1 and CDR2: MNHEY and SVGEGT. This CDR3 comprises 15 residues. CDR3 sequence (DNA): TGTGCCAGCAGGGACCCGGGACAGGGAGCGGATACGCAGTATTTT. Protein sequence: CASRDPGQGADTQYF.

This chain links TRBV12-3 or TRBV12-4 with TRBJ1-1; TRBD1 agrees at 8 bases. The V and J ends lost 6 bases and 5 bases, in that order; junction bases with no gene match: 14. This CDR3 contains 16 residues. The CDR3 protein is CASSSGQGRGSTEAFF. The CDR3 nucleotides read TGTGCCAGCAGCTCCGGACAGGGAAGAGGTTCGACTGAAGCTTTCTTT.

The chain carries TRBV7-3 and TRBJ2-3, with 10 bases that match TRBD2. Germline V gene sequence: CDR1 SGHTA, CDR2 FQGTGA. Trimming took 6 bases from V and 1 from J; bases not matched to a gene: 7. The CDR3 consists of 16 residues. CDR3 loop: CASSSGSGGRTDTQYF. CDR3 bases: TGTGCCAGCAGTTCCGGTAGCGGGGGGCGCACAGATACGCAGTATTTT.

V is TRBV7-2 and J is TRBJ1-4, with TRBD1 as a possible D gene (6 bases). The CDR3 sequence is 12 residues long. V was pared by 5 bases and J by 8 bases, with 9 bases between. CDR1 is SGHTA and CDR2 is FQGNSA in the germline V gene. The CDR3 protein is CASSPGQEKLFF. DNA for the CDR3: TGTGCCAGCAGCCCTGGACAGGAAAAACTGTTTTTT.

CDR3 nucleotide sequence: TGTGCCAGTGCGCTCTTCGAGAGCGGCTATCGAAACGAGCAGTACGTC. Its protein is CASALFESGYRNEQYV. This chain links TRBV2 with TRBJ2-7, with a tentative D call TRBD2 (5 bases). This CDR3 contains 16 residues. Trimming pared 9 bases from V and 5 bases from J, leaving 26 bases between. In germline, CDR1 is SNHLY, CDR2 FYNNEI.